This T cell receptor beta chain stems from a study of blood T cell repertoires in COVID-19. About the research overall: From the United States, Italy and Spain came samples of acute and convalescent COVID-19. Sources were T cells, B-cell-depleted T cells, or PBMCs; the material itself was cDNA or gDNA.

Per the original methods: Amplifying reference gene primers gave estimates of nucleated cell counts. Using immunoSEQ multiplex PCR, the repertoire was profiled, and TCRdb retains in-frame clones only, with some absent. V, J and clone size derive from that table, while D and trimming were established from the DNA sequence. The repertoire consists of approximately 300,000 clones, with around 85% occurring once and the leading ten covering 1.5% to 2%. The V gene's germline CDR1 is SGHRS and CDR2 YFSETQ. The CDR3 is 16 amino acids. V shed 4 bases and J shed 0 bases, with 16 bases lying between them. Participants spanned ages about 18 to 90 years and resided in roughly 26 US areas.

The chain has TRBV5-1 and TRBJ1-2; D uncertain. The sample was PBMCs or T cells enriched from blood (not recorded which). The sequence was obtained from a woman between 25 and 40 years old who had been exposed to COVID-19. The CDR3 protein is CASSPQTDLPNYGYTF. CDR3 coding DNA: TGCGCCAGCAGCCCACAAACAGACCTACCTAACTATGGCTACACCTTC.